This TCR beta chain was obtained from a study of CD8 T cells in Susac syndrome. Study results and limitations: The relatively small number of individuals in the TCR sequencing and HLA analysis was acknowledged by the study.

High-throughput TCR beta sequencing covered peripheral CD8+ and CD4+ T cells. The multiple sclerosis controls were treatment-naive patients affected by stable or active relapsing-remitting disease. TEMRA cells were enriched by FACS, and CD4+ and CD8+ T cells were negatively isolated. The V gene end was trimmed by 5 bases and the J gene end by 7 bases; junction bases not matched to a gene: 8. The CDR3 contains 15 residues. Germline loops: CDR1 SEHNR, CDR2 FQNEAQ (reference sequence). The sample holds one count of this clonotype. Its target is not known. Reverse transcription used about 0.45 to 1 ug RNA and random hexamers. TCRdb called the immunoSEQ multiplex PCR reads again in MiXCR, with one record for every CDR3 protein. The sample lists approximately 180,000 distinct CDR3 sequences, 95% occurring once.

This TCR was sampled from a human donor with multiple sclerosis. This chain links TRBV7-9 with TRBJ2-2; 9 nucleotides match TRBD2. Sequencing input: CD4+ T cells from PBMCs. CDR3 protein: CASSPGLAFDGELFF. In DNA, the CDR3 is TGTGCCAGCAGCCCCGGACTAGCGTTCGACGGGGAGCTGTTTTTT.